This TCR beta chain was recorded in a study of blood T cell repertoires in COVID-19. How the authors handled the data: Amplification from reference gene primers served as the basis for estimated nucleated cell counts. Sequencing used immunoSEQ multiplex PCR; TCRdb keeps in-frame clones, though not all of them. That table is the source of V, J and clone size, and D and trimming were worked out from the DNA. Among roughly 120,000 clones, about 74% were seen once, and the ten largest hold about 6.8%. V lost 0 bases, J lost 0 bases, and 12 bases lay in between. The CDR3 is 16 residues long. CDR1 is SGHRS, CDR2 YFSETQ, per germline.

This receptor was obtained from a man between 65 and 80 years old with acute or convalescent COVID-19. The sample consisted of peripheral blood. The rearrangement uses TRBV5-1 and TRBJ1-1, with D hard to call. CDR3: CASSLAVAVMNTEAFF. The DNA for the CDR3 is TGCGCCAGCAGCTTGGCCGTCGCAGTCATGAACACTGAAGCTTTCTTT.